The 5 T cell receptor beta chains listed next were all sequenced from one sample in a study of chemoradiotherapy in HPV16-positive cancers. Assay: immunoSEQ multiplex PCR; the TCRdb copy retains only in-frame clones and omits some. In the table there are around 6,200 clones, roughly 73% of which are singletons. Sequencing was performed on tumor tissue, taken from a patient who underwent chemoradiotherapy. These receptors came from a human donor with HPV-associated anogenital cancer.

V is TRBV5-1 and J is TRBJ1-5; D gene ambiguous. The ends were cut back, 5 bases at V and 0 bases at J, with 12 bases in the middle. The CDR3 spans 15 residues. CDR1 and CDR2 from the germline V gene are SGHRS and YFSETQ. CDR3: CASRISFDSNQPQHF. The DNA for the CDR3 is TGCGCCAGCAGAATTTCTTTTGATAGCAATCAGCCCCAGCATTTT. The full variable domain, its missing parts supplied by reference TRBV5-1 and TRBJ1-5, is KAGVTQTPRYLIKTRGQQVTLSCSPISGHRSVSWYQQTPGQGLQFLFEYFSETQRNKGNFPGRFSGRQFSNSRSEMNVSTLELGDSALYLCASRISFDSNQPQHFGDGTRLSIL.

The table lists this clone with a few counts. This rearrangement joins TRBV5-1 to TRBJ2-1, with 11 bases identical to TRBD2. V shed 1 base, J shed 5 bases, and the junction held 5 bases outside the gene matches. Germline CDR1 SGHRS, CDR2 YFSETQ. This CDR3 comprises 16 residues. CDR3 protein: CASSLSASGGNNEQFF. CDR3 sequence (DNA): TGCGCCAGCAGCTTGAGTGCTAGCGGGGGGAACAATGAGCAGTTCTTC.

The V call is TRBV2, the J call TRBJ1-1, with D possibly TRBD1 on 6 matching bases. Germline CDR1 reads SNHLY; CDR2 reads FYNNEI. The germline V and J ends were trimmed by 8 bases and 4 bases, with 20 bases remaining between them. The CDR3 extends over 15 amino acids. The CDR3 nucleotides are TGTGCCAGCCGGCCGCTCACAGGGTGGAGCACTGAAGCTTTCTTT. It yields the protein CASRPLTGWSTEAFF. Based on the CDR3 plus reference TRBV2 and TRBJ1-1, the full variable domain is EPEVTQTPSHQVTQMGQEVILRCVPISNHLYFYWYRQILGQKVEFLVSFYNNEISEKSEIFDDQFSVERPDGSNFTLKIRSTKLEDSAMYFCASRPLTGWSTEAFFGQGTRLTVV.

V and J are TRBV6-1 and TRBJ2-7, with 8 bases matching TRBD2. Germline V gives CDR1 MNHNS, CDR2 SASEGT. The length of the CDR3 is 15 residues. V was clipped by 11 bases and J by 3 bases; unmatched bases: 15. CDR3 in amino acids: CAGSAGGAGRYEQYF. The CDR3 DNA is TGTGCCGGGAGCGCGGGGGGAGCGGGGCGCTACGAGCAGTACTTC.

The chain has TRBV25-1 and TRBJ2-3, with 9 bases that match TRBD1. J gave up 6 bases and V 3 bases, and 16 bases lay outside the gene matches. CDR3 length: 18 amino acids. Germline V gene sequence: CDR1 MGHDK, CDR2 SYGVNS. The CDR3 DNA reads as TGTGCCAGCAGTGAGGGGGATGGGACAGGGATGAGTTCGGATACGCAGTATTTT. This translates into CASSEGDGTGMSSDTQYF. The entire variable domain, with the rest obtained from reference TRBV25-1 and TRBJ2-3, is as follows: EADIYQTPRYLVIGTGKKITLECSQTMGHDKMYWYQQDPGMELHLIHYSYGVNSTEKGDLSSESTVSRIRTEHFPLTLESARPSHTSQYLCASSEGDGTGMSSDTQYFGPGTRLTVL.